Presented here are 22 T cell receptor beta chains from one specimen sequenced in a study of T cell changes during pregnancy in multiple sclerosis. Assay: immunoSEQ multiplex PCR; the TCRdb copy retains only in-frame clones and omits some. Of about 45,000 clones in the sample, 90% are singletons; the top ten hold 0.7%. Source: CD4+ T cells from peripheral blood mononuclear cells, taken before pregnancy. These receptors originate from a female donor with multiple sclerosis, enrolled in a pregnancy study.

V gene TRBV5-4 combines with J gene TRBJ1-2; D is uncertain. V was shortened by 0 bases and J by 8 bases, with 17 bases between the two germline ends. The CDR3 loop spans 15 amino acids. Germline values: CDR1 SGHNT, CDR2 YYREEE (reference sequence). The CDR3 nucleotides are TGTGCCAGCAGCTTGGAAGCCCGACCGGTGGGCGGCTACACCTTC. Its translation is CASSLEARPVGGYTF. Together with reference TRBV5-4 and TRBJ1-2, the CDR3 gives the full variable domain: ETGVTQSPTHLIKTRGQQVTLRCSSQSGHNTVSWYQQALGQGPQFIFQYYREEENGRGNFPPRFSGLQFPNYSSELNVNALELDDSALYLCASSLEARPVGGYTFGSGTRLTVV.

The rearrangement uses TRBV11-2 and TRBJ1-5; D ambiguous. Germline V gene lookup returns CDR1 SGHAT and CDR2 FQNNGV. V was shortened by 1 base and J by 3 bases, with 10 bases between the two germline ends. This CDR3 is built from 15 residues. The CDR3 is CASSLALGDNQPQHF. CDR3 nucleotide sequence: TGTGCCAGCAGCTTAGCCCTAGGAGACAATCAGCCCCAGCATTTT.

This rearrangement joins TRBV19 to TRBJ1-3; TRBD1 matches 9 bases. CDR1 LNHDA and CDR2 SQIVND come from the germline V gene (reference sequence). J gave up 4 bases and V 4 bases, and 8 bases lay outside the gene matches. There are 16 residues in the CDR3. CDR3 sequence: CASSTLGQGIGNTIYF. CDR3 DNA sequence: TGTGCCAGTAGTACCCTTGGACAGGGGATCGGAAACACCATATATTTT.

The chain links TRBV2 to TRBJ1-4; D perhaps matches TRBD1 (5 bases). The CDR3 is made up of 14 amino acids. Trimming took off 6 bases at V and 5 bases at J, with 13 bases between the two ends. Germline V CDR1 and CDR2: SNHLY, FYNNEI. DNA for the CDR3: TGTGCCAGCAGGGCGGGGGAGAGGAATGAAAAACTGTTTTTT. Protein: CASRAGERNEKLFF.

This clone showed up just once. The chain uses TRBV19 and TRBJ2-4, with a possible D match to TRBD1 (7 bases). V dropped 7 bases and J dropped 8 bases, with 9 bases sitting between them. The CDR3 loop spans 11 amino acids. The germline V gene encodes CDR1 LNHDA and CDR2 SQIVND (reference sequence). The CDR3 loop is CASTRGDIQYF. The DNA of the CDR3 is TGTGCCAGTACCAGGGGGGACATTCAGTACTTC.

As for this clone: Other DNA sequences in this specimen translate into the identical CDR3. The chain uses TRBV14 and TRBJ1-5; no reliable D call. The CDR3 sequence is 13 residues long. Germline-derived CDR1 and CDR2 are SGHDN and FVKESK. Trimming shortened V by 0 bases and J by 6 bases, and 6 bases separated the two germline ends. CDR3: CASSQDLGQPQHF. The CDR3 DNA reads TGTGCCAGCAGCCAAGATCTCGGTCAGCCCCAGCATTTT.

DNA of the CDR3: TGTGCCAGCAGCGTCAGCGGGGGGGCCCCTGATACGCAGTATTTT. Encoded protein: CASSVSGGAPDTQYF. V gene TRBV9 combines with J gene TRBJ2-3, with TRBD2 matching over 10 bases. V shed 2 bases, J shed 6 bases, and the junction held 6 bases outside the gene matches. Germline CDR1 is SGDLS and CDR2 is YYNGEE. The CDR3 has 15 residues.

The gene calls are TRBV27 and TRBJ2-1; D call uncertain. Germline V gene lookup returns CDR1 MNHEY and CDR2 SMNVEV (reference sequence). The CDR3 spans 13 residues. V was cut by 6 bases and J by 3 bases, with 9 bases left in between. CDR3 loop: CASRDSDYNEQFF. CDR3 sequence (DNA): TGTGCCAGCAGAGACTCAGACTACAATGAGCAGTTCTTC.

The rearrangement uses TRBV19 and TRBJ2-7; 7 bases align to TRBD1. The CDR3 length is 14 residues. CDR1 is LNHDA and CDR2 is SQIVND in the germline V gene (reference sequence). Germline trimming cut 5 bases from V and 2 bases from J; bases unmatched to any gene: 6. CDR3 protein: CASSPGQPPYEQYF. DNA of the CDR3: TGTGCCAGTAGTCCGGGACAGCCACCCTACGAGCAGTACTTC.

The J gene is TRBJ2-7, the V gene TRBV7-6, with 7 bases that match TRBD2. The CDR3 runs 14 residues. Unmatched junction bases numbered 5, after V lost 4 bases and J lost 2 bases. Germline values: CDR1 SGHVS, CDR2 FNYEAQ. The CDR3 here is CASSSSGYPYEQYF. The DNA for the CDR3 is TGTGCCAGCAGCTCTAGCGGATATCCCTACGAGCAGTACTTC.

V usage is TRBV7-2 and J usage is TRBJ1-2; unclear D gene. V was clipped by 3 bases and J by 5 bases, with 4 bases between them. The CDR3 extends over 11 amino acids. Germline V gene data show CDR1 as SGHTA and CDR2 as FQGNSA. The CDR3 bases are TGTGCCAGCAGCTTCGCGTATGGCTACACCTTC. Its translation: CASSFAYGYTF.

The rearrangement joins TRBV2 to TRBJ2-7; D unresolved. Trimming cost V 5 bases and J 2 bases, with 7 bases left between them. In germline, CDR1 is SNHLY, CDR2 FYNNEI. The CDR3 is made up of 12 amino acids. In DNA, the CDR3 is TGTGCCAGCAGTCCTCAGGCCTACGAGCAGTACTTC. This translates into CASSPQAYEQYF.

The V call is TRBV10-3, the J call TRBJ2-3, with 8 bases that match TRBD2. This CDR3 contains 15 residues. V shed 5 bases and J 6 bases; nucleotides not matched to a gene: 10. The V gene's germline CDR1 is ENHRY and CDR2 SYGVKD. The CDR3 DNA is TGTGCCATCAGTTCTGTAGCGGGGCCGAGGGATACGCAGTATTTT. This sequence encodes CAISSVAGPRDTQYF.

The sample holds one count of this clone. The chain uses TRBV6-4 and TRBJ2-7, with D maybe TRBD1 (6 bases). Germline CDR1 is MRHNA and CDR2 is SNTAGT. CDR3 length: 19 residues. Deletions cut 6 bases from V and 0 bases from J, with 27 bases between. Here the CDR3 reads CASRRLTGKIPRASYEQYF. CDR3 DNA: TGTGCCAGCAGGCGCCTGACAGGAAAAATCCCACGGGCCTCCTACGAGCAGTACTTC.

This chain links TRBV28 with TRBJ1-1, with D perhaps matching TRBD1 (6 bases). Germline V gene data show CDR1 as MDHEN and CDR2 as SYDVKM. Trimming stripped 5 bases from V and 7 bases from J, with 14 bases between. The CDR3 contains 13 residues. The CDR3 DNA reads TGTGCCAGCAGTGCAAGACAGGCAAGTGAAGCTTTCTTT. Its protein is CASSARQASEAFF.

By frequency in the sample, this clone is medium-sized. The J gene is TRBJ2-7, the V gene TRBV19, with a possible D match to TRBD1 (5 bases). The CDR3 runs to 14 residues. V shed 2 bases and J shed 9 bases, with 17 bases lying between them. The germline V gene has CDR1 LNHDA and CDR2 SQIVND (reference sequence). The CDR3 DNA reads TGTGCCAGTAGTATACAGGGTTCTGAGTCCCCGCAGTACTTC. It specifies CASSIQGSESPQYF.

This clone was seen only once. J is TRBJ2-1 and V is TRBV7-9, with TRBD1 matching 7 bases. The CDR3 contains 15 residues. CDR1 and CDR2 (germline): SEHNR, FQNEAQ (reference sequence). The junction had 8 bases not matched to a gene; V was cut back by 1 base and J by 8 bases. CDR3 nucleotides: TGTGCCAGCAGCTTAGTGTCAGGGGGATTGGATGAGCAGTTCTTC. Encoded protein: CASSLVSGGLDEQFF.

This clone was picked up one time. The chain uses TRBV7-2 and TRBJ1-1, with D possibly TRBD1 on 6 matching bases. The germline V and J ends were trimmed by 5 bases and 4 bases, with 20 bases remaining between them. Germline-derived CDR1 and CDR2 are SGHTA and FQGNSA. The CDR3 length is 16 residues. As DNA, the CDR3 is TGTGCCAGCAGCCCTGGACGCCAGGGGTCACGCACTGAAGCTTTCTTT. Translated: CASSPGRQGSRTEAFF.

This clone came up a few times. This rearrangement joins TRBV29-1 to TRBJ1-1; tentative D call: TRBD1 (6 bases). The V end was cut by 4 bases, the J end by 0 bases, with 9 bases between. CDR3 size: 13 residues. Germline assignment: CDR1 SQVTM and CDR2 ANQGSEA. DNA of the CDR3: TGCAGCGTTGTACAGGGCATGAACACTGAAGCTTTCTTT. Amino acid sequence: CSVVQGMNTEAFF. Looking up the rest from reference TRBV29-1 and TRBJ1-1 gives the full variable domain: SAVISQKPSRDICQRGTSLTIQCQVDSQVTMMFWYRQQPGQSLTLIATANQGSEATYESGFVIDKFPISRPNLTFSTLTVSNMSPEDSSIYLCSVVQGMNTEAFFGQGTRLTVV.

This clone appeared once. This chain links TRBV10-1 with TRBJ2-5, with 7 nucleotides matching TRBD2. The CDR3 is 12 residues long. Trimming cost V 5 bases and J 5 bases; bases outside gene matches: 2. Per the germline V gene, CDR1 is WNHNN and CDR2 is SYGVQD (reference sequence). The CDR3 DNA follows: TGCGCCAGCAGTCCCGGGGGGGAGACCCAGTACTTC. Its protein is CASSPGGETQYF.

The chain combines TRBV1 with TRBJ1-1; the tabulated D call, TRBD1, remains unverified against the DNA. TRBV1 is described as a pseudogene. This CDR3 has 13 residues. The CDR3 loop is CTSRGSGSPEAFF. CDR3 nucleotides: TGCACCAGCAGAGGTTCAGGGTCCCCTGAAGCTTTCTTT.

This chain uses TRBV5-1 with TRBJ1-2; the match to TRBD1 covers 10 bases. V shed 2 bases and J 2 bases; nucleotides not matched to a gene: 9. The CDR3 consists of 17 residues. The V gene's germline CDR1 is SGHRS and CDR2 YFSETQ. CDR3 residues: CASSFPTGTGANYGYTF. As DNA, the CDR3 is TGCGCCAGCAGCTTCCCTACCGGGACAGGGGCAAACTATGGCTACACCTTC. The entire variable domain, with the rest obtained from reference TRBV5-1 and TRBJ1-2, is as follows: KAGVTQTPRYLIKTRGQQVTLSCSPISGHRSVSWYQQTPGQGLQFLFEYFSETQRNKGNFPGRFSGRQFSNSRSEMNVSTLELGDSALYLCASSFPTGTGANYGYTFGSGTRLTVV.